What follows is one T cell receptor (beta chain) and its context. The antigen remains unidentified. Deletions cut 4 bases from V and 5 bases from J, with 18 bases between. The CDR3 has 15 residues. Germline V gene data show CDR1 as ENHRY and CDR2 as SYGVKD. CD45RO-negative, CCR7-selected cells formed the naive CD8 fraction, which excluded terminally differentiated effector memory CD45RA+ cells. These data come from a study of shared clonotypes between healthy human individuals. Turning to the study itself: Each donor contributed plates that comprised three CD4 naive, three CD4 memory, two CD8 naive and one CD8 memory. Study results and caveats: Naive subsets typically showed greater estimated richness than memory subsets. The sharing of 5% to 6.5% of naive CD4 clonotypes was seen across several donors.

The repertoire was sequenced with immunoSEQ multiplex PCR; TCRdb's copy has only in-frame clones and lacks some. The data hold about 2 million clones, with around 96% observed a single time. The origin of this receptor is a man aged 18-30 years in good health. Sequenced sample: naive CD8+ T cells sorted from blood. The chain uses TRBV10-3 and TRBJ2-7, with D hard to call. The CDR3 nucleotides are TGTGCCATCAGTGTTACTCCCGATGGTTCCCACGAGCAGTACTTC. This gives the protein CAISVTPDGSHEQYF.